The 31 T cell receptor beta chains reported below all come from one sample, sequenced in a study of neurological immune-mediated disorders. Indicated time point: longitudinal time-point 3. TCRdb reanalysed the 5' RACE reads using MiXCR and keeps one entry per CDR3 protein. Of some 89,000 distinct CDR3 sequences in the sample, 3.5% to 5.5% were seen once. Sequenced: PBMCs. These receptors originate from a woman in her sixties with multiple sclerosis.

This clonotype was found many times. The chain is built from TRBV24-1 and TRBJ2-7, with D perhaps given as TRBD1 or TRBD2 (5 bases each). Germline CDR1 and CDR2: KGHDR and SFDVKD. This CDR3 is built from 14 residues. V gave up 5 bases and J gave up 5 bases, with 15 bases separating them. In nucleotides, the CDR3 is TGTGCCACCAGTGGGGCGGGCAGGGCCCACGAGCAGTACTTC. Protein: CATSGAGRAHEQYF.

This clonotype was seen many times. The CDR3 DNA sequence: TGTGCCATCAGTGAGGGACAGGGTGGAAATTCACCCCTCCACTTT. It translates to CAISEGQGGNSPLHF. The chain combines TRBV10-3 with TRBJ1-6; 8 nucleotides line up with TRBD1. The CDR3 spans 15 residues. The germline CDR1 and CDR2 sequences are ENHRY and SYGVKD. Germline trimming cut 2 bases from V and 7 bases from J; bases unmatched to any gene: 4.

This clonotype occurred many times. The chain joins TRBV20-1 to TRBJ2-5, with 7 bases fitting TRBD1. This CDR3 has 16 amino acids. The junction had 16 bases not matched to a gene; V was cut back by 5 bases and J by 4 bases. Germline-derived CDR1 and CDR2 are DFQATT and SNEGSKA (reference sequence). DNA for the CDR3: TGCAGTGCTTTTACCCTCCGCAGGGGGATAGGAGAGACCCAGTACTTC. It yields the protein CSAFTLRRGIGETQYF.

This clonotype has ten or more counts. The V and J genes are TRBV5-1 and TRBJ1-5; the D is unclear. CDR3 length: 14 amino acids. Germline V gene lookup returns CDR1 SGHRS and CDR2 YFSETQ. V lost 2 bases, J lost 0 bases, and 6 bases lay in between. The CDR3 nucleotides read TGCGCCAGCAGCTTAGACGGTAGCAATCAGCCCCAGCATTTT. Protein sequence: CASSLDGSNQPQHF.

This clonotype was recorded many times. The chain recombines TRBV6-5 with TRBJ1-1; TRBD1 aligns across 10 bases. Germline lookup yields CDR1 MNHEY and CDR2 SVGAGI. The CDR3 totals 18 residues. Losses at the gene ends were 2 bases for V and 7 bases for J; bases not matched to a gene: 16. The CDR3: CASSYSLGAGQGPGEAFF. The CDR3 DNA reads TGTGCCAGCAGTTACAGCCTTGGCGCGGGACAGGGGCCGGGTGAAGCTTTCTTT.

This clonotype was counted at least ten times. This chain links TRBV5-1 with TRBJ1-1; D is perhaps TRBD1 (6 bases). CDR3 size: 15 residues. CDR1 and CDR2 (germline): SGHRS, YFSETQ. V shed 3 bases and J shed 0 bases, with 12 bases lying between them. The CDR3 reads CASSSRRTVNTEAFF. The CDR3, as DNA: TGCGCCAGCAGCTCACGACGGACAGTGAACACTGAAGCTTTCTTT.

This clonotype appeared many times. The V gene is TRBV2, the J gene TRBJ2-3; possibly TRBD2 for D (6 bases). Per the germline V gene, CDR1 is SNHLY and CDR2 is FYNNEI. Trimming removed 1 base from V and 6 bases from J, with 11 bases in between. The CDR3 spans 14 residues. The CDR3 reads CASSEGGVLDTQYF. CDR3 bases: TGTGCCAGCAGTGAAGGGGGGGTCCTCGATACGCAGTATTTT.

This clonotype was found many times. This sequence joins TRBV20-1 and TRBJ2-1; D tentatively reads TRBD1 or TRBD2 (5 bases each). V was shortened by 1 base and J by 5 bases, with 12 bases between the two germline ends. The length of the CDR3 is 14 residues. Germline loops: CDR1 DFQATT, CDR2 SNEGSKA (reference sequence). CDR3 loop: CSARVGRGNNEQFF. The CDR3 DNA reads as TGCAGTGCTAGAGTCGGCCGGGGCAACAATGAGCAGTTCTTC.

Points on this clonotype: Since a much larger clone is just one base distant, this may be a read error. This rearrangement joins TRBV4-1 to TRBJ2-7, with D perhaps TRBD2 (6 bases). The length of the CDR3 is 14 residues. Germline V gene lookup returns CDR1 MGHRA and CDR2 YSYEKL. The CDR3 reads CASGQDGRGGEQYF. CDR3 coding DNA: TGCGCCAGCGGCCAAGACGGTAGGGGAGGCGAGCAGTACTTC.

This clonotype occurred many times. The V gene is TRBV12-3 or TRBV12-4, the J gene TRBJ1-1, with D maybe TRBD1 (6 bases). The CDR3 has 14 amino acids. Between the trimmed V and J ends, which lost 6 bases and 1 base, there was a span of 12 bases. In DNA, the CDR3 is TGTGCCAGCAGGCGAACAGGGACGAACACTGAAGCTTTCTTT. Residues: CASRRTGTNTEAFF.

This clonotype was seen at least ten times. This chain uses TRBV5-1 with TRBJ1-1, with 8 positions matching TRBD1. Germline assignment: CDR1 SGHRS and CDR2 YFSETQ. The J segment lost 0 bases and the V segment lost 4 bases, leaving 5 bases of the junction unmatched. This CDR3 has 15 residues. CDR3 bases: TGCGCCAGCAGCCCATGGACAGGGCTGAACACTGAAGCTTTCTTT. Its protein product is CASSPWTGLNTEAFF.

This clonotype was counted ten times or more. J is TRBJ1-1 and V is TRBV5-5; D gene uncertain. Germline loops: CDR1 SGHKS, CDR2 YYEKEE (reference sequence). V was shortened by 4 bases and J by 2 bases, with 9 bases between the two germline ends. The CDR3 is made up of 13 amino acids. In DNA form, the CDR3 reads TGTGCCAGCAGCCCCGTGGGAAACACTGAAGCTTTCTTT. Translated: CASSPVGNTEAFF.

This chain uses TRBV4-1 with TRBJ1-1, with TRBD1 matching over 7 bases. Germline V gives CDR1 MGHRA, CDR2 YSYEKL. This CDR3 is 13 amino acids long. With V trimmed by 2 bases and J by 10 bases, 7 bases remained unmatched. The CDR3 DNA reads TGCGCCAGCAGCCAAACTTCCACAGGGGTAGCTTTCTTT. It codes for CASSQTSTGVAFF.

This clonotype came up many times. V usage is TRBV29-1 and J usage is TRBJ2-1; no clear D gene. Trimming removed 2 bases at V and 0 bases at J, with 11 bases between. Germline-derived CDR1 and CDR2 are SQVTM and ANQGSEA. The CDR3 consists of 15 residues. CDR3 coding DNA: TGCAGCGTTGAATTTGGCAGGAGCTCCTACAATGAGCAGTTCTTC. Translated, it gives CSVEFGRSSYNEQFF.

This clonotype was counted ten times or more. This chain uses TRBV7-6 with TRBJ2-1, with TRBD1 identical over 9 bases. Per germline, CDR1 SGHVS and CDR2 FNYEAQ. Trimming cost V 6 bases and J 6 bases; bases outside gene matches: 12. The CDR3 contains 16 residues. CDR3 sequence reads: CASSEGQGLSGNEQFF. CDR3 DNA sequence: TGTGCCAGCAGTGAGGGACAGGGCTTGTCTGGCAATGAGCAGTTCTTC.

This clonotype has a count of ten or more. The CDR3 sequence is CSARGSPLARADTQYF. The CDR3, as DNA: TGCAGTGCTAGAGGTTCCCCACTAGCGCGTGCAGATACGCAGTATTTT. This chain links TRBV20-1 with TRBJ2-3; 7 nucleotides agree with TRBD2. CDR3 length: 16 amino acids. V was pared by 1 base and J by 4 bases, with 11 bases of the junction left unmatched. Germline V gene sequence: CDR1 DFQATT, CDR2 SNEGSKA (reference sequence).

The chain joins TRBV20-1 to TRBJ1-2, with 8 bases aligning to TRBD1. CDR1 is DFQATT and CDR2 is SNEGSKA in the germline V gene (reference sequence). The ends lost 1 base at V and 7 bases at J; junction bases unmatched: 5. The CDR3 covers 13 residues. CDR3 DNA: TGCAGTGCTAGAGGACAGGGGTTGGGTGGCTACACCTTC. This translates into CSARGQGLGGYTF.

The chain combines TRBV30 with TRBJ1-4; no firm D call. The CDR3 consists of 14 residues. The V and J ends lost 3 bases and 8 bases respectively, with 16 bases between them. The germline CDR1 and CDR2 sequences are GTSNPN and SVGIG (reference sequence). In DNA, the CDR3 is TGTGCCTGGAGCCGAAGCTTGGGCGGCGAAAAACTGTTTTTT. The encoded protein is CAWSRSLGGEKLFF.

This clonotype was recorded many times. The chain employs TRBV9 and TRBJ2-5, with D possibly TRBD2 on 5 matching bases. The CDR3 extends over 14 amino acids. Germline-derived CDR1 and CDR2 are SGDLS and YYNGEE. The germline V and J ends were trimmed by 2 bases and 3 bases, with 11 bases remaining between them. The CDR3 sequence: CASSVRERKETQYF. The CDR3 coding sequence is TGTGCCAGCAGCGTCCGGGAAAGGAAAGAGACCCAGTACTTC.

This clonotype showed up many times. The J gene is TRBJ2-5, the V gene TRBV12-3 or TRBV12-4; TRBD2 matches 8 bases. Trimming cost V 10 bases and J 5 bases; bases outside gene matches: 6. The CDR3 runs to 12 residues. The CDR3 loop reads CATGGVGETQYF. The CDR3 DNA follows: TGTGCCACGGGAGGGGTTGGGGAGACCCAGTACTTC.

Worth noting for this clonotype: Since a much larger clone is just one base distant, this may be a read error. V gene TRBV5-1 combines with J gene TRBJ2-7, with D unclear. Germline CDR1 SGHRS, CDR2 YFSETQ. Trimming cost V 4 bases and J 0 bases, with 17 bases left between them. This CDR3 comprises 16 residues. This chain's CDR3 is CASSPAPTETSYEQYF. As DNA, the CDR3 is TGCGCCAGCAGCCCCGCACCGACGGAAACCTCCTACGAGCAGTACTTC.

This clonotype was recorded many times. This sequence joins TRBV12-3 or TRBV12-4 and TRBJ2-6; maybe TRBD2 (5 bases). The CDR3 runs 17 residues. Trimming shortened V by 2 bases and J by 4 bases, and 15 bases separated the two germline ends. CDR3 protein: CASSLRFGLDGANVLTF. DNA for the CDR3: TGTGCCAGCAGTTTACGGTTTGGACTGGACGGGGCCAACGTCCTGACTTTC.

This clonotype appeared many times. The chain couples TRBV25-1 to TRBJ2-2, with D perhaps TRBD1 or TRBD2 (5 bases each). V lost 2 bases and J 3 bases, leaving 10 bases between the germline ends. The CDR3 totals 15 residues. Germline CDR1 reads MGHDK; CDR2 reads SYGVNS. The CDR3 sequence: CASSEGGRDTGELFF. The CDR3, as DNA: TGTGCCAGCAGTGAAGGGGGACGGGACACCGGGGAGCTGTTTTTT.

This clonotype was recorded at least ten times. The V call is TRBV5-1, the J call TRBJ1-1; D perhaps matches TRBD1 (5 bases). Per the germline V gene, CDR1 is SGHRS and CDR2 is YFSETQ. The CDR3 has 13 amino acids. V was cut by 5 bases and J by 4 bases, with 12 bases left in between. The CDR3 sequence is CASRVSTGTEAFF. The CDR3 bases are TGCGCCAGCAGGGTGTCAACAGGCACTGAAGCTTTCTTT. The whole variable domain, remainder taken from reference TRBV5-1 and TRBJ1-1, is KAGVTQTPRYLIKTRGQQVTLSCSPISGHRSVSWYQQTPGQGLQFLFEYFSETQRNKGNFPGRFSGRQFSNSRSEMNVSTLELGDSALYLCASRVSTGTEAFFGQGTRLTVV.

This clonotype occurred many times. The CDR3, as DNA: TGCGCCAGCAGCACGGACGGGGGGGTAAATGAAAAACTGTTTTTT. Protein: CASSTDGGVNEKLFF. The rearrangement uses TRBV5-1 and TRBJ1-4; TRBD1 might be the D (5 bases). The ends were cut back, 4 bases at V and 5 bases at J, with 15 bases in the middle. The CDR3 is 15 residues long. Germline V gene lookup returns CDR1 SGHRS and CDR2 YFSETQ.

As DNA, the CDR3 is TGTGCCACCACCTCTGGGGGAAGGGCCCCTCGTGGCTACACCTTC. Its translation: CATTSGGRAPRGYTF. The chain joins TRBV6-5 to TRBJ1-2; maybe TRBD1 (5 bases). CDR1 MNHEY and CDR2 SVGAGI come from the germline V gene. The CDR3 has 15 amino acids. Trimming took 10 bases from V and 7 from J, leaving 25 bases between them.

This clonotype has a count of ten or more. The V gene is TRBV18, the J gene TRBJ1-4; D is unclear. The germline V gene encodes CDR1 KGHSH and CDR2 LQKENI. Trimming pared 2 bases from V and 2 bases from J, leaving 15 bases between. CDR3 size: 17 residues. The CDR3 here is CASSPDPGRVTNEKLFF. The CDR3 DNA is TGTGCCAGCTCACCAGACCCGGGCCGGGTTACTAATGAAAAACTGTTTTTT.

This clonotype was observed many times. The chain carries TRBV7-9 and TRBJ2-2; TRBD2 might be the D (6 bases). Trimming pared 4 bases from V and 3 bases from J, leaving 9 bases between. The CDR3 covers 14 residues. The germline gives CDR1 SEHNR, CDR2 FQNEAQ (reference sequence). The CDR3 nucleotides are TGTGCCAGCAGCTACTGGGGGGACACCGGGGAGCTGTTTTTT. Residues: CASSYWGDTGELFF.

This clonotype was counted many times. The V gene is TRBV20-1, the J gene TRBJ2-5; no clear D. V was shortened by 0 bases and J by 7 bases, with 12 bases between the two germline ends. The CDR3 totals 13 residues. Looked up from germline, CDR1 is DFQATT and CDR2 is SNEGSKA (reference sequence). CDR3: CSARDPPPGTQYF. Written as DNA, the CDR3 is TGCAGTGCTAGAGATCCTCCGCCCGGGACCCAGTACTTC.

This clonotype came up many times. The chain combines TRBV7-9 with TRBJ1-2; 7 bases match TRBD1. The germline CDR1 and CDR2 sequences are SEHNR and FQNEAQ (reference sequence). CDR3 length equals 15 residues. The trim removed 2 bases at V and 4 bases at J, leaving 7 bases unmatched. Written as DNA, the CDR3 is TGTGCCAGCAGCTTACCCGGGACAGTGGTCTATGGCTACACCTTC. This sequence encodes CASSLPGTVVYGYTF.

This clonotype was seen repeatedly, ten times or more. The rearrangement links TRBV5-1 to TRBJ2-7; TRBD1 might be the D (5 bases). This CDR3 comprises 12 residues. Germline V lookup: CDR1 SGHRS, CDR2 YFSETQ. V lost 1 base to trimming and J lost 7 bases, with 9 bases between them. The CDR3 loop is CASSLSGLEQYF. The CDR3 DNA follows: TGCGCCAGCAGCTTGTCAGGGCTTGAGCAGTACTTC.